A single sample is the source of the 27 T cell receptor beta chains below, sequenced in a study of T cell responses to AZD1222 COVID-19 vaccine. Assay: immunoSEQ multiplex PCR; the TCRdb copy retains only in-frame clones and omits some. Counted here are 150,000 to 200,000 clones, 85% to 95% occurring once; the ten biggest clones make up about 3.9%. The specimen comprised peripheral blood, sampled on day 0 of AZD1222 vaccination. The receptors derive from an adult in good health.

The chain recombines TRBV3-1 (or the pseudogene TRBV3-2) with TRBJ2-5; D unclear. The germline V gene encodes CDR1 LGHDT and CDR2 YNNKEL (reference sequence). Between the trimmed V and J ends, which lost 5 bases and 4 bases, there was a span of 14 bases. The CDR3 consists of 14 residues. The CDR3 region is CASSSRRVGETQYF. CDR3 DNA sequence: TGTGCCAGCAGCTCGCGGCGAGTCGGAGAGACCCAGTACTTC.

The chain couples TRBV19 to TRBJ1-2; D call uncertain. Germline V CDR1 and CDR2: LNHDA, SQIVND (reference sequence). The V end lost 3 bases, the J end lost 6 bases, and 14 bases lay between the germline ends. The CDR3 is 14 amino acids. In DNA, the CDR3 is TGTGCCAGTAGTATCCAGAGGGTCGGGGATGGCTACACCTTC. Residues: CASSIQRVGDGYTF.

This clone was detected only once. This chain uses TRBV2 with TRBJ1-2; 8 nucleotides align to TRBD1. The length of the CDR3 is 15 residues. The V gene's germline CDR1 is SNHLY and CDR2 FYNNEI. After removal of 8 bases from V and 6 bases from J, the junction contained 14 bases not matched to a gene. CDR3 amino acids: CASEEDRVAADGYTF. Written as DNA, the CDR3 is TGTGCCAGCGAGGAGGACAGGGTGGCGGCGGATGGCTACACCTTC.

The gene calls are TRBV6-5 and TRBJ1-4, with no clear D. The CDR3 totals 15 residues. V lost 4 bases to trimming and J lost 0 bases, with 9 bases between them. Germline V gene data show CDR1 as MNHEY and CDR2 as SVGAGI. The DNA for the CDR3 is TGTGCCAGCAGTTTACTCAGCGCAACTAATGAAAAACTGTTTTTT. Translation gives CASSLLSATNEKLFF.

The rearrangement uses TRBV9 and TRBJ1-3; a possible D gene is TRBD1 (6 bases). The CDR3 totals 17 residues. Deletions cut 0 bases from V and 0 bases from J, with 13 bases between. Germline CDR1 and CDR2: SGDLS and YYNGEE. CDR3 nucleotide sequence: TGTGCCAGCAGCGTAGCTACAGGGATCCTCTCTGGAAACACCATATATTTT. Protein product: CASSVATGILSGNTIYF.

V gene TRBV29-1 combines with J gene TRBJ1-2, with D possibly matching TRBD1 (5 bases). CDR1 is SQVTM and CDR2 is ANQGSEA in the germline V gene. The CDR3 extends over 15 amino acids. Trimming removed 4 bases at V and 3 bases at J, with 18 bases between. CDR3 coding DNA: TGCAGCGTTGGAGGAGTTGGATTGGGGGACTATGGCTACACCTTC. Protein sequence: CSVGGVGLGDYGYTF.

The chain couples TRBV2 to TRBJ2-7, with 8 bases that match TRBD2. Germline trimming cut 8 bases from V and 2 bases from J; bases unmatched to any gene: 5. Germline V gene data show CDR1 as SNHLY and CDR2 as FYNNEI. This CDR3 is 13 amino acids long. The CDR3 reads CASLSGGPYEQYF. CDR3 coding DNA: TGTGCCAGCCTCAGCGGGGGCCCCTACGAGCAGTACTTC.

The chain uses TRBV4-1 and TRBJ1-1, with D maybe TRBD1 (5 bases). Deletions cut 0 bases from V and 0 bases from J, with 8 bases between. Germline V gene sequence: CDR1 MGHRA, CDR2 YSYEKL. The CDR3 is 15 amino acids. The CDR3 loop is CASSQESGLNTEAFF. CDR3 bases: TGCGCCAGCAGCCAAGAATCAGGGCTGAACACTGAAGCTTTCTTT.

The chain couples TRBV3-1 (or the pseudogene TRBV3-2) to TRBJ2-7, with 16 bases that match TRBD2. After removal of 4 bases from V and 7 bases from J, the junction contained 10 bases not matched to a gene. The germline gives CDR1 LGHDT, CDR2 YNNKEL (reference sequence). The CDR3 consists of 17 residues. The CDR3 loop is CASSPPGLAGGPREQYF. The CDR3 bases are TGTGCCAGCAGCCCCCCGGGACTAGCGGGAGGGCCGCGTGAGCAGTACTTC.

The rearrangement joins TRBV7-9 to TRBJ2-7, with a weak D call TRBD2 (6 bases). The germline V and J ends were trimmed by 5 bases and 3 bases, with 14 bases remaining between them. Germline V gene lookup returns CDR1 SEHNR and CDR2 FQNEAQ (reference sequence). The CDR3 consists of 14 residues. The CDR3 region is CASSLNRESYEQYF. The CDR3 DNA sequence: TGTGCCAGCAGCCTCAACCGGGAGAGCTACGAGCAGTACTTC. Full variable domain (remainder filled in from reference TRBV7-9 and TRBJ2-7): DTGVSQNPRHKITKRGQNVTFRCDPISEHNRLYWYRQTLGQGPEFLTYFQNEAQLEKSRLLSDRFSAERPKGSFSTLEIQRTEQGDSAMYLCASSLNRESYEQYFGPGTRLTVT.

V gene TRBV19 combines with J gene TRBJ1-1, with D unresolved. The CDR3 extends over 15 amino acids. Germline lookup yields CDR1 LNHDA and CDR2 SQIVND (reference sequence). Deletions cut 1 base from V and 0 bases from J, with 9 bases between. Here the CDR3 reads CASSIAAGLNTEAFF. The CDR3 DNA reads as TGTGCCAGTAGTATAGCTGCGGGTTTGAACACTGAAGCTTTCTTT.

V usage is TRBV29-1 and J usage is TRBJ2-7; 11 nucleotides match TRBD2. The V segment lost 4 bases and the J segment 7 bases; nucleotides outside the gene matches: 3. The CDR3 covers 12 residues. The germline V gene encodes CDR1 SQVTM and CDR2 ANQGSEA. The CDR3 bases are TGCAGCGTTGGGGGACTAGCGGTGGAGCAGTACTTC. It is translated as CSVGGLAVEQYF.

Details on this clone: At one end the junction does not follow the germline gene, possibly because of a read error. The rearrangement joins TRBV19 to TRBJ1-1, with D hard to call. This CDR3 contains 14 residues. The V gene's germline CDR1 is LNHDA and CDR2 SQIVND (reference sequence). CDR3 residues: CASSIDHVNSEAFF. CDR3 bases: TGTGCCAGTAGTATAGATCACGTGAACTCTGAAGCTTTCTTT.

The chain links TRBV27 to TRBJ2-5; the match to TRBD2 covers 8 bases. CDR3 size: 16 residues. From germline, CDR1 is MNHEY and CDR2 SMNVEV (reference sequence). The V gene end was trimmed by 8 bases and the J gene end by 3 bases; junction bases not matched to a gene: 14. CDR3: CASRTGGYTGEETQYF. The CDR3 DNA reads TGTGCCAGCCGAACGGGAGGGTATACGGGGGAAGAGACCCAGTACTTC.

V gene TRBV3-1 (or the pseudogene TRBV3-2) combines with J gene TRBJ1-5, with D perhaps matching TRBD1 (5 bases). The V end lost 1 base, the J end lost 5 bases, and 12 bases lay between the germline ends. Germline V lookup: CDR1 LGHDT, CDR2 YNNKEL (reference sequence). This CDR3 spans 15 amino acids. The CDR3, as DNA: TGTGCCAGCAGCCAAGGAAAGGGGCGATATCAGCCCCAGCATTTT. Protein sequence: CASSQGKGRYQPQHF.

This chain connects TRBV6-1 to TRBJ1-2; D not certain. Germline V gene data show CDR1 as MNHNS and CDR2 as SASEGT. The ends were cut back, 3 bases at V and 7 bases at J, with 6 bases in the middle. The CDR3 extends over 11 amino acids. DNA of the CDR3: TGTGCCAGCAGTGACCTAACTGGCTACACCTTC. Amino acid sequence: CASSDLTGYTF.

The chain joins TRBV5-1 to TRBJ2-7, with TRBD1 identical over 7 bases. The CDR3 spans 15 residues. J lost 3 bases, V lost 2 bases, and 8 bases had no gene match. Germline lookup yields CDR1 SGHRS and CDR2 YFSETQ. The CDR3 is CASSLGGGRRYEQYF. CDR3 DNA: TGCGCCAGCAGCTTAGGGGGCGGGCGCCGCTACGAGCAGTACTTC.

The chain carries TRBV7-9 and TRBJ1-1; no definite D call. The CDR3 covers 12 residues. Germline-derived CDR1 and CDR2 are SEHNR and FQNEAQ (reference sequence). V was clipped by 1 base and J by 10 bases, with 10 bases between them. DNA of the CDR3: TGTGCCAGCAGCTTAGACGGAGTAGGAGCTTTCTTT. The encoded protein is CASSLDGVGAFF.

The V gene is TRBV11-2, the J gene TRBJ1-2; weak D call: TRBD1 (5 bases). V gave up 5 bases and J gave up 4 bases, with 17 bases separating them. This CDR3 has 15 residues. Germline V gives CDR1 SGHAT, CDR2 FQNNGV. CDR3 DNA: TGTGCCAGCAGCCCCAAGCGGGGGAGCGGCTATGGCTACACCTTC. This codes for CASSPKRGSGYGYTF.

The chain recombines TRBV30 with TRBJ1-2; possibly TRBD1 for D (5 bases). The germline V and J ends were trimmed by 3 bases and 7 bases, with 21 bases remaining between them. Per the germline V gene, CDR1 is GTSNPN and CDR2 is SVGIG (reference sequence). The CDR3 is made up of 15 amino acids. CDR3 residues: CAWRNSRRGFGGYTF. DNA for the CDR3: TGTGCCTGGAGGAACTCGAGAAGGGGTTTTGGTGGCTACACCTTC.

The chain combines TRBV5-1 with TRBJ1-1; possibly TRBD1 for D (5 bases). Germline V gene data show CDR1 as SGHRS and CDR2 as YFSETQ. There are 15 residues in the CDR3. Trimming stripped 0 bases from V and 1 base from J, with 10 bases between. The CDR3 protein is CASSLGITGNTEAFF. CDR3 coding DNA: TGCGCCAGCAGCTTGGGGATCACAGGGAACACTGAAGCTTTCTTT.

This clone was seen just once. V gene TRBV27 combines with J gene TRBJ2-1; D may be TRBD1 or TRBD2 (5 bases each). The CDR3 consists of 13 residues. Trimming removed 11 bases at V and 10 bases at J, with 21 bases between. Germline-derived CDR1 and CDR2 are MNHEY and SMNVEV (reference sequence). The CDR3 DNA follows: TGTGCCGCGGGTCCAGGGATTTATTGGGAGCAGTTCTTC. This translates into CAAGPGIYWEQFF.

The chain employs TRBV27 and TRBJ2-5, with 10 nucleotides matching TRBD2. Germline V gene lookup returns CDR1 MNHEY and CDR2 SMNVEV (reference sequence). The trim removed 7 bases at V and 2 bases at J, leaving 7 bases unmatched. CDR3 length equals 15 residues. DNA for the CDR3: TGTGCCAGCATGGGGGGACTAGCGTATCAAGAGACCCAGTACTTC. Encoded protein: CASMGGLAYQETQYF.

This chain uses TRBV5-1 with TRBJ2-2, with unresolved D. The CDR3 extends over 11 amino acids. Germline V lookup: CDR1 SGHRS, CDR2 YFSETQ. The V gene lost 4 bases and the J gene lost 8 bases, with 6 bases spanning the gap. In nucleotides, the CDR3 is TGCGCCAGCAGCGCCGGAGGGGAGCTGTTTTTT. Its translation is CASSAGGELFF.

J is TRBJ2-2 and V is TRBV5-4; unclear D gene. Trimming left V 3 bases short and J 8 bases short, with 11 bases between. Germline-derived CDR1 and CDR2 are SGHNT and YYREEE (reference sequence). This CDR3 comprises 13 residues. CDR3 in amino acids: CASSSPGLGELFF. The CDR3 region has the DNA TGTGCCAGCAGCTCCCCCGGCTTGGGGGAGCTGTTTTTT. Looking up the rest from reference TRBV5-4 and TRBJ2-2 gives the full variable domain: ETGVTQSPTHLIKTRGQQVTLRCSSQSGHNTVSWYQQALGQGPQFIFQYYREEENGRGNFPPRFSGLQFPNYSSELNVNALELDDSALYLCASSSPGLGELFFGEGSRLTVL.

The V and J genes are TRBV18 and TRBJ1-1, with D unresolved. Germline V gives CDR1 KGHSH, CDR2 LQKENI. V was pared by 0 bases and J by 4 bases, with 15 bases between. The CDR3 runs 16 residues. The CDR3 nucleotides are TGTGCCAGCTCACCACCAGGGTTCCGGTCGACCACTGAAGCTTTCTTT. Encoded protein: CASSPPGFRSTTEAFF.

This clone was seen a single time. The CDR3 coding sequence is TGTGCCAGCAGCCAACAAAGGACCTCTGGAAACACCATATATTTT. Encoded protein: CASSQQRTSGNTIYF. This sequence joins TRBV14 and TRBJ1-3; no clear D. Germline loops: CDR1 SGHDN, CDR2 FVKESK. V shed 2 bases and J shed 0 bases, with 8 bases lying between them. CDR3 length: 15 amino acids.